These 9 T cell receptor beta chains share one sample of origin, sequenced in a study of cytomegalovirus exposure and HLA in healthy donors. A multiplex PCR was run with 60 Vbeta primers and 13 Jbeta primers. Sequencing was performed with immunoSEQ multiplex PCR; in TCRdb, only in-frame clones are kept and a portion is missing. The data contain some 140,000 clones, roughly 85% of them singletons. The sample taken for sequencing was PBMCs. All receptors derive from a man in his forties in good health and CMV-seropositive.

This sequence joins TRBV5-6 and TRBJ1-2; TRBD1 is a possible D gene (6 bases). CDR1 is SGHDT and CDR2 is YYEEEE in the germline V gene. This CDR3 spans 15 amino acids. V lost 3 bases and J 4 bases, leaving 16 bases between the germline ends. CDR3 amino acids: CASSWKQGSSYGYTF. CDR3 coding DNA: TGTGCCAGCAGCTGGAAACAGGGCTCTTCCTATGGCTACACCTTC.

The CDR3: CASSGDRVILLQNIQYF. The DNA of the CDR3 is TGTGCCAGCAGTGGGGACAGGGTAATCCTGTTACAAAACATTCAGTACTTC. The gene calls are TRBV6-1 and TRBJ2-4; 9 positions agree with TRBD1. Germline CDR1 is MNHNS and CDR2 is SASEGT. The V gene end was trimmed by 4 bases and the J gene end by 5 bases; junction bases not matched to a gene: 12. The CDR3 contains 17 residues.

CDR3: CASSWGRGPLEQYF. For the CDR3, the DNA is TGTGCCAGCAGCTGGGGTAGGGGGCCCCTCGAGCAGTACTTC. The rearrangement joins TRBV6-5 to TRBJ2-7; 7 bases agree with TRBD1. Germline trimming cut 6 bases from V and 6 bases from J; bases unmatched to any gene: 11. The germline CDR1 and CDR2 sequences are MNHEY and SVGAGI. The CDR3 has 14 amino acids.

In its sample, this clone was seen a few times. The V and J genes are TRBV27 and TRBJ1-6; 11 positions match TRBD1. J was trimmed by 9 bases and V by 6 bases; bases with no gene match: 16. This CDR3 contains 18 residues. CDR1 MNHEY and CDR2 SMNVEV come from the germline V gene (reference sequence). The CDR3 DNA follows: TGTGCCAGCAGCTATTCGACCGCTACCGGGACAGGGGGTTCACCCCTCCACTTT. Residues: CASSYSTATGTGGSPLHF.

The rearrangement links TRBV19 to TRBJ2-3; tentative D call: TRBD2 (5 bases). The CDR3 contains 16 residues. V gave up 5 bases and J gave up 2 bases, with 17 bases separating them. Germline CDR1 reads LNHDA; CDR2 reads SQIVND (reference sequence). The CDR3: CASSARTVRLTDTQYF. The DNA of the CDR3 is TGTGCCAGTAGTGCCAGGACTGTGAGGCTCACAGATACGCAGTATTTT. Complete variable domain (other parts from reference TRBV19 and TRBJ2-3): DGGITQSPKYLFRKEGQNVTLSCEQNLNHDAMYWYRQDPGQGLRLIYYSQIVNDFQKGDIAEGYSVSREKKESFPLTVTSAQKNPTAFYLCASSARTVRLTDTQYFGPGTRLTVL.

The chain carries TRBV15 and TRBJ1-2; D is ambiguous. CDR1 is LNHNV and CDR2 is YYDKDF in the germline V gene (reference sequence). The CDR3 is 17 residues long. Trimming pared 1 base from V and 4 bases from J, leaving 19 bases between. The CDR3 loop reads CATSRAGRDFPPYGYTF. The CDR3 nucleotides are TGTGCCACCAGCAGAGCAGGCAGAGATTTCCCTCCCTATGGCTACACCTTC.

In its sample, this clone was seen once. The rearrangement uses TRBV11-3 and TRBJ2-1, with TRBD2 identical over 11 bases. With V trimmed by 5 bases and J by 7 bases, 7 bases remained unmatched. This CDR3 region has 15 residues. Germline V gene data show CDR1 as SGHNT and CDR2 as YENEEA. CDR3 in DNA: TGTGCCAGCAGCACCAGACTAGCGGGGAAAAATGAGCAGTTCTTC. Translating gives CASSTRLAGKNEQFF.

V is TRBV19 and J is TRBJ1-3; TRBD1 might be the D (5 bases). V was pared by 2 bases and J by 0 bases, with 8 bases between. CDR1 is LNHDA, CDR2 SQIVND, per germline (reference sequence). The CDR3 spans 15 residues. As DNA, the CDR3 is TGTGCCAGTAGTATATCGGACAACTCTGGAAACACCATATATTTT. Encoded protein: CASSISDNSGNTIYF.

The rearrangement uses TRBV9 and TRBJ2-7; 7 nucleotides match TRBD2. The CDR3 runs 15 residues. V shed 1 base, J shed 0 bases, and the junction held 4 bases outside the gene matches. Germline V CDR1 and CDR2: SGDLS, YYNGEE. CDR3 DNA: TGTGCCAGCAGCGTAAGAGGGGACTACTCCTACGAGCAGTACTTC. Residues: CASSVRGDYSYEQYF. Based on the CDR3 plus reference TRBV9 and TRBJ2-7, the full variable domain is DSGVTQTPKHLITATGQRVTLRCSPRSGDLSVYWYQQSLDQGLQFLIQYYNGEERAKGNILERFSAQQFPDLHSELNLSSLELGDSALYFCASSVRGDYSYEQYFGPGTRLTVT.